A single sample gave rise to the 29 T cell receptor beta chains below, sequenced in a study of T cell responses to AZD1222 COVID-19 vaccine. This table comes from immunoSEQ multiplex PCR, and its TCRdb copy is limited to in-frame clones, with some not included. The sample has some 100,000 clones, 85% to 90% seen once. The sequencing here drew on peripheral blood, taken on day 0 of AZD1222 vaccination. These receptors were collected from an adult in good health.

The CDR3, as DNA: TGTGCCAGCAGTAAGGAGAGGATAACTAATGAAAAACTGTTTTTT. It codes for CASSKERITNEKLFF. This rearrangement joins TRBV2 to TRBJ1-4; no clear D. The CDR3 runs to 15 residues. Germline values: CDR1 SNHLY, CDR2 FYNNEI. V was cut by 5 bases and J by 1 base, with 11 bases left in between.

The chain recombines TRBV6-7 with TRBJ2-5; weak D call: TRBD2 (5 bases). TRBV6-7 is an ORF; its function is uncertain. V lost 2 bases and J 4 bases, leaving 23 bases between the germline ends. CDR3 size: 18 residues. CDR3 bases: TGTGCCAGCAGTTACCCGCGGGCGGCGGGTCGACTCGGAGAGACCCAGTACTTC. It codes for CASSYPRAAGRLGETQYF.

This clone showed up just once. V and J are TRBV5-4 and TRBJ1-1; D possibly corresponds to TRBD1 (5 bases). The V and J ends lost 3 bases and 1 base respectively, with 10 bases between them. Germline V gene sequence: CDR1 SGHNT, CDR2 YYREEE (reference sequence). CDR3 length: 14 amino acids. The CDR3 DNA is TGTGCCAGCAGCTCAAGAGACAGGAACACTGAAGCTTTCTTT. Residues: CASSSRDRNTEAFF.

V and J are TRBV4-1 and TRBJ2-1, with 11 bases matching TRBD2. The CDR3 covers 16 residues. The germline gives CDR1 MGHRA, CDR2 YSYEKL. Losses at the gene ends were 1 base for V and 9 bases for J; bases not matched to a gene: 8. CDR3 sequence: CASSQVTSGSRSEQFF. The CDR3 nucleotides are TGCGCCAGCAGCCAAGTTACTAGCGGGAGTCGGAGTGAGCAGTTCTTC.

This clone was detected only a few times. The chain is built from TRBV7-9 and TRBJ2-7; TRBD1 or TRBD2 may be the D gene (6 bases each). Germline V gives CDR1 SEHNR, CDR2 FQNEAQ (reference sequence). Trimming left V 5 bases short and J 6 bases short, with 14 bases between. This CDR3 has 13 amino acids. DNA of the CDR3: TGTGCCAGCAGCCTCATGGGGGGCTCCGAGCAGTACTTC. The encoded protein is CASSLMGGSEQYF.

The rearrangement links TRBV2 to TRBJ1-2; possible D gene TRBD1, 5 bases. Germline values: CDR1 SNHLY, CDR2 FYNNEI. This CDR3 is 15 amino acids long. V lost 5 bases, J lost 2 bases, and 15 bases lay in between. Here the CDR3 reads CASSLFRGRNYGYTF. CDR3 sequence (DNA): TGTGCCAGCAGTCTCTTTCGGGGCAGAAACTATGGCTACACCTTC.

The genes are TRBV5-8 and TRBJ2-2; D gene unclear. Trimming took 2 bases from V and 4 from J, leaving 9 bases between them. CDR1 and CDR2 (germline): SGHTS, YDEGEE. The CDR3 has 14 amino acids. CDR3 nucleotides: TGTGCCAGCAGCTTAGGCATAGGCACCGGGGAGCTGTTTTTT. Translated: CASSLGIGTGELFF.

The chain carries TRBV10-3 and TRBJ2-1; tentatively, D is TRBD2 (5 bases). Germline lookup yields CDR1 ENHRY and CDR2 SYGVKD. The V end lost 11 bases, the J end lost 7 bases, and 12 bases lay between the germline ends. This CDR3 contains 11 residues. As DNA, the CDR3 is TGTGCCGCCGGACTTGTGAATGAGCAGTTCTTC. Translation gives CAAGLVNEQFF.

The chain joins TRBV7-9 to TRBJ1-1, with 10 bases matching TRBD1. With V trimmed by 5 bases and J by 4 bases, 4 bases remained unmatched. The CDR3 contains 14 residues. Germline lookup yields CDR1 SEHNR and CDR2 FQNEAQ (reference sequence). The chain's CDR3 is CASSPTGGITEAFF. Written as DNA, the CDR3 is TGTGCCAGCAGCCCGACAGGGGGCATCACTGAAGCTTTCTTT.

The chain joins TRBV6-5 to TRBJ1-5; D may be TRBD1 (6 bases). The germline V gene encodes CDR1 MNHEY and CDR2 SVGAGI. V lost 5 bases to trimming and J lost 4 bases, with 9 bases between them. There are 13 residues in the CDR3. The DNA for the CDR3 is TGTGCCAGCAGTCATACAGGGAATCAGCCCCAGCATTTT. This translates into CASSHTGNQPQHF.

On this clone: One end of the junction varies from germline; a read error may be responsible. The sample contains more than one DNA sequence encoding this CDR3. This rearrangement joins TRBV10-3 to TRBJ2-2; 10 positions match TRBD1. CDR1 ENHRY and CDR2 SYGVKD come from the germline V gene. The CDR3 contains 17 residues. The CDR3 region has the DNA TGTGCTATCAGTGATGACCTCAAGGACAGGGGGATCGGGGAGCTGTTTTTT. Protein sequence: CAISDDLKDRGIGELFF.

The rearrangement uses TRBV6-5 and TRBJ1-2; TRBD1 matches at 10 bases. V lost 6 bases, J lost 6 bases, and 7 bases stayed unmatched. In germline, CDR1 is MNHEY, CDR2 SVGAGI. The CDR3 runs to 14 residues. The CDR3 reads CASSGDRGFNGYTF. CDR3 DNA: TGTGCCAGCAGCGGGGACAGGGGTTTTAATGGCTACACCTTC.

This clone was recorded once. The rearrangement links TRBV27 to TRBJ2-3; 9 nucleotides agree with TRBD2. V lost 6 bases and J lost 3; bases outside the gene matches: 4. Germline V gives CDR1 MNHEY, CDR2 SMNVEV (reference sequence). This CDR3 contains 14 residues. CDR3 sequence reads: CASRRGGTTDTQYF. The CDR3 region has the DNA TGTGCCAGCAGGCGGGGGGGCACGACAGATACGCAGTATTTT.

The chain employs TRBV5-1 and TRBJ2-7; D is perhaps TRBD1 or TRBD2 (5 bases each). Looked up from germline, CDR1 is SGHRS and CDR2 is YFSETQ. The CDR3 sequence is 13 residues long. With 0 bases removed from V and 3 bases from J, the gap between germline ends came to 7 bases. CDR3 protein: CASSLDGGYEQYF. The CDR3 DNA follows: TGCGCCAGCAGCTTGGATGGGGGCTACGAGCAGTACTTC.

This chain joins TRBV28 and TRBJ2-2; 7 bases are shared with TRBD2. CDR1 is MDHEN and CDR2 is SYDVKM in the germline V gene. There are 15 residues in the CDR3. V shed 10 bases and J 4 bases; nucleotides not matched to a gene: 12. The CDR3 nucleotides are TGTGCCACCCACGGGGGAGGGGTCCCCACCGGGGAGCTGTTTTTT. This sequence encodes CATHGGGVPTGELFF.

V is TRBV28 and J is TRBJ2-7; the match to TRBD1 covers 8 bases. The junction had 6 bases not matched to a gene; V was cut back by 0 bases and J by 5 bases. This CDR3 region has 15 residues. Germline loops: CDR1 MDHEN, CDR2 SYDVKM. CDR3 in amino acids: CASSLWPDRGHEQYF. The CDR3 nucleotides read TGTGCCAGCAGTTTATGGCCAGACAGGGGACACGAGCAGTACTTC.

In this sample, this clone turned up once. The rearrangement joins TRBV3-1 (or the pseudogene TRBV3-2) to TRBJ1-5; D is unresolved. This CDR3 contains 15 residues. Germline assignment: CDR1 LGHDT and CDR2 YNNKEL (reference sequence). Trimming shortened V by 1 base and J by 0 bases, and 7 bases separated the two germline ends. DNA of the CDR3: TGTGCCAGCAGCCAAGGCCAGATTAGCAATCAGCCCCAGCATTTT. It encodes CASSQGQISNQPQHF.

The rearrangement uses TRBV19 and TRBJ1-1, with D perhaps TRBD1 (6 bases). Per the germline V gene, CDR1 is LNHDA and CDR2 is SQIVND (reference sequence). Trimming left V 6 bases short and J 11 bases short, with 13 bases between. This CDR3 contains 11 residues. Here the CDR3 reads CASSNRARAFF. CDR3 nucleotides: TGTGCCAGTAGCAACAGGGCTAGGGCTTTCTTT.

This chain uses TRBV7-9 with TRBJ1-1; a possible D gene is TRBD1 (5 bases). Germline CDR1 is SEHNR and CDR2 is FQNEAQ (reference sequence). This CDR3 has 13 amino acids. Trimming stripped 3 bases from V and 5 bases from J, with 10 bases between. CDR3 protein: CASSLAGVTEAFF. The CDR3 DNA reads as TGTGCCAGCAGCTTGGCGGGGGTTACTGAAGCTTTCTTT.

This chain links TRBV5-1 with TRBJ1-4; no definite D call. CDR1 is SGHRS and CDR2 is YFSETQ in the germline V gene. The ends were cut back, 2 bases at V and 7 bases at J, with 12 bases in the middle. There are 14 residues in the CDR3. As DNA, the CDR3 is TGCGCCAGCAGCTTTGACTCTGATGGTGAAAAACTGTTTTTT. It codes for CASSFDSDGEKLFF. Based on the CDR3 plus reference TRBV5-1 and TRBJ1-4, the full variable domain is KAGVTQTPRYLIKTRGQQVTLSCSPISGHRSVSWYQQTPGQGLQFLFEYFSETQRNKGNFPGRFSGRQFSNSRSEMNVSTLELGDSALYLCASSFDSDGEKLFFGSGTQLSVL.

In DNA form, the CDR3 reads TGTGCCAGCAGTGAAGCCAGCGGGGGGACTTTGTACAATGAGCAGTTCTTC. This sequence encodes CASSEASGGTLYNEQFF. The chain combines TRBV6-1 with TRBJ2-1, with 9 bases lining up with TRBD2. The CDR3 spans 17 residues. The junction had 7 bases not matched to a gene; V was cut back by 0 bases and J by 4 bases. CDR1 and CDR2 (germline): MNHNS, SASEGT.

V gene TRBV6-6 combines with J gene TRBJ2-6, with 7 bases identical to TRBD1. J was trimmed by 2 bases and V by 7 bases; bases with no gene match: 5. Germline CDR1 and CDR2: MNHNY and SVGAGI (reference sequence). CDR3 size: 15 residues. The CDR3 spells CASTDRVTGANVLTF. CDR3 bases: TGTGCCAGCACCGACAGGGTAACTGGGGCCAACGTCCTGACTTTC.

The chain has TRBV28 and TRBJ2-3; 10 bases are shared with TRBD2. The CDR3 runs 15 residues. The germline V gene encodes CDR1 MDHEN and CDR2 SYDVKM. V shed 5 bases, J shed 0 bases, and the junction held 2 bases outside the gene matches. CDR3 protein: CASSLAGASTDTQYF. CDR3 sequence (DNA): TGTGCCAGCAGTCTAGCGGGAGCAAGCACAGATACGCAGTATTTT.

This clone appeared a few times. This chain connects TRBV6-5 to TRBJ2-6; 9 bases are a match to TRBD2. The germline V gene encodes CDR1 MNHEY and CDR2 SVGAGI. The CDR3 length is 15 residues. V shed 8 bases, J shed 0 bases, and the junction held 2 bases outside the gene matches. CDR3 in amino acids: CASVTSGSGANVLTF. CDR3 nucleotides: TGTGCCAGCGTGACTAGCGGCTCTGGGGCCAACGTCCTGACTTTC.

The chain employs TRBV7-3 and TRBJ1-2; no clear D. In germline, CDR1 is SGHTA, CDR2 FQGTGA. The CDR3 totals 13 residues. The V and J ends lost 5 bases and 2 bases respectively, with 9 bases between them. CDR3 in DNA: TGTGCCAGCAGCCTAGACGGGAACTATGGCTACACCTTC. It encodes CASSLDGNYGYTF.

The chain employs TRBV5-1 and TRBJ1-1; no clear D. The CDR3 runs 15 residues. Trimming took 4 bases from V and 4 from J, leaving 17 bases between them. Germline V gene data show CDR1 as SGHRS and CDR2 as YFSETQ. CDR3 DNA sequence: TGCGCCAGCAGCCCCGTTTGGCAGGCGGCCACTGAAGCTTTCTTT. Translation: CASSPVWQAATEAFF.

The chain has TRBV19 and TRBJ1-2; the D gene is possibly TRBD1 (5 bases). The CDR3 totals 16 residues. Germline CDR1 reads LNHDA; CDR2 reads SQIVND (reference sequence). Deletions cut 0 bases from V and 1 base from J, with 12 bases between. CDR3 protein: CASSIDPGPINYGYTF. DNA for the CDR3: TGTGCCAGTAGTATAGATCCGGGACCGATTAACTATGGCTACACCTTC.

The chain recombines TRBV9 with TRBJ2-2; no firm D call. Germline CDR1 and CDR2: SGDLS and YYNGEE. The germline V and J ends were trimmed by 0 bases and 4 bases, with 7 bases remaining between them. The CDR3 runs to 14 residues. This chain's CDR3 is CASSVGIGTGELFF. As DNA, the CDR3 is TGTGCCAGCAGCGTAGGAATAGGCACCGGGGAGCTGTTTTTT.

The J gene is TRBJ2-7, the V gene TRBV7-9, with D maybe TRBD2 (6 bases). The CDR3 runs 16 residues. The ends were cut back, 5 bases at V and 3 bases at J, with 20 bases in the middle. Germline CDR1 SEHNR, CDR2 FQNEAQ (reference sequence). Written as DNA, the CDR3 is TGTGCCAGCAGCCCCCCCGGGGGATCGGCGGACTACGAGCAGTACTTC. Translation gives CASSPPGGSADYEQYF.